This is a list of T cell receptor beta chains from one sample in a study of breast tumors, draining lymph nodes, adjacent tissues. TCRdb processed the multiplex PCR reads anew with MiXCR; each CDR3 protein has one entry. In the table there are approximately 52,000 distinct CDR3 sequences, roughly 41% of which are singletons. The sequenced sample was breast tumor tissue. Receptors originate from a female donor with breast cancer. Some clones in this sample may be carry-over from other donors' samples. CDR3s include the opening cysteine and the closing phenylalanine or tryptophan. A D gene is named only where the DNA matches it firmly. Expanded clones are given a class, and other clones once, few, many or no size at all.

cdr3_nt: TGTGCCAGCAGCCAAGCCAGGGGCGCGGACTATGGCTACACCTTC
cdr3_aa: CASSQARGADYGYTF
j_call: TRBJ1-2
clone_size: many
v_call: TRBV14
cdr3_length: 15
d_call: .

cdr3_nt: TGTGCCGGCAGCGTAGAAGGACAGGGTCGTGGCTACACCTTC
cdr3_aa: CAGSVEGQGRGYTF
j_call: TRBJ1-2
clone_size: .
v_call: TRBV9
cdr3_length: 14
d_call: TRBD1

cdr3_nt: TGTGCCAGCAGTTTTTGGCCCCGAACTAGGGGGAGGGCGGGTGACACCGGGGAGCTGTTTTTT
cdr3_aa: CASSFWPRTRGRAGDTGELFF
j_call: TRBJ2-2
clone_size: .
v_call: TRBV28
cdr3_length: 21
d_call: .

cdr3_nt: TGTGCCAGCTCACCAAGCAGGGTTACTGAAGCTTTCTTT
cdr3_aa: CASSPSRVTEAFF
j_call: TRBJ1-1
clone_size: .
v_call: TRBV18
cdr3_length: 13
d_call: .

cdr3_nt: TGCGCCAGCAGCTTACCTTACGCGGGAGCCACAGATACGCAGTATTTT
cdr3_aa: CASSLPYAGATDTQYF
j_call: TRBJ2-3
clone_size: many
v_call: TRBV5-1
cdr3_length: 16
d_call: TRBD2

cdr3_nt: TGTGCCAGCACCCGTGACAGGGGAGATGAGCAGTTCTTC
cdr3_aa: CASTRDRGDEQFF
j_call: TRBJ2-1
clone_size: many
v_call: TRBV2
cdr3_length: 13
d_call: TRBD1

cdr3_nt: TGTGCCAGCAGTCGACAGGGGAGGGACTATGGCTACACCTTC
cdr3_aa: CASSRQGRDYGYTF
j_call: TRBJ1-2
clone_size: many
v_call: TRBV2
cdr3_length: 14
d_call: TRBD1

cdr3_nt: TGTGCCAGCAGTAGGGGGGGACCCTACAATGAGCAGTTCTTC
cdr3_aa: CASSRGGPYNEQFF
j_call: TRBJ2-1
clone_size: many
v_call: TRBV7-3
cdr3_length: 14
d_call: .

cdr3_nt: TGCGCCAGCAGCTTGATTCTGAACAATGACCAGCTCTTC
cdr3_aa: CASSLILNNDQLF
j_call: TRBJ2-1
clone_size: .
v_call: TRBV5-1
cdr3_length: 13
d_call: .

cdr3_nt: TGTGCCAGCAGCTTAGCGGAGGAAACCTACAATGAGCAGTTCTTC
cdr3_aa: CASSLAEETYNEQFF
j_call: TRBJ2-1
clone_size: many
v_call: TRBV7-8
cdr3_length: 15
d_call: .

cdr3_nt: TGTGCCACACGGACAGGGGGCCGTATCACCGGGGAGCTGTTTTTT
cdr3_aa: CATRTGGRITGELFF
j_call: TRBJ2-2
clone_size: many
v_call: TRBV6-5
cdr3_length: 15
d_call: TRBD1

cdr3_nt: TGTGCCAGCAGCTCAGGGGGGGTAGTGTCTCGGTCTGGAAACACCATATATTTT
cdr3_aa: CASSSGGVVSRSGNTIYF
j_call: TRBJ1-3
clone_size: many
v_call: TRBV5-4
cdr3_length: 18
d_call: TRBD1

cdr3_nt: TGTGCCAGCAGCCACGCCGGAGCCAGCGGGAGGGGCTATGAGCAGTTCTTC
cdr3_aa: CASSHAGASGRGYEQFF
j_call: TRBJ2-1
clone_size: many
v_call: TRBV4-2
cdr3_length: 17
d_call: TRBD2

cdr3_nt: TGTGCCAGCAGTTGGGGACAGAACTATGGCTACACCTTC
cdr3_aa: CASSWGQNYGYTF
j_call: TRBJ1-2
clone_size: .
v_call: TRBV6-2/TRBV6-3
cdr3_length: 13
d_call: TRBD1

cdr3_nt: TGTGCCAGCAGCTATAACGGGCGGGAGACCCAAGAGACCCAGTACTTC
cdr3_aa: CASSYNGRETQETQYF
j_call: TRBJ2-5
clone_size: many
v_call: TRBV25-1
cdr3_length: 16
d_call: TRBD2

cdr3_nt: TGCAGTGCGCCGGGACAGGGCTCTGGAAACACCATACATTTT
cdr3_aa: CSAPGQGSGNTIHF
j_call: TRBJ1-3
clone_size: .
v_call: TRBV20-1
cdr3_length: 14
d_call: TRBD1

cdr3_nt: TGCGCCAGCAGCCTAGCGGGATGGGATGAGCAGTTCTTC
cdr3_aa: CASSLAGWDEQFF
j_call: TRBJ2-1
clone_size: .
v_call: TRBV5-1
cdr3_length: 13
d_call: TRBD2

cdr3_nt: TGTGCCAGCAGTTCTTACCCTGGGACAGCGGAGCAAGAGACCCAGTACTTC
cdr3_aa: CASSSYPGTAEQETQYF
j_call: TRBJ2-5
clone_size: many
v_call: TRBV6-5
cdr3_length: 17
d_call: TRBD1

cdr3_nt: TGTGCCAGCAACCCAACCCCGGGACAGGACTCAAGAGCGGGGTCCGGAGAGCAGTACTTC
cdr3_aa: CASNPTPGQDSRAGSGEQYF
j_call: TRBJ2-7
clone_size: .
v_call: TRBV7-9
cdr3_length: 20
d_call: .

cdr3_nt: TGTGCCAGCAGGGGGGTGACAGGGCCCACCGGGGAGCTGTTTTTT
cdr3_aa: CASRGVTGPTGELFF
j_call: TRBJ2-2
clone_size: .
v_call: TRBV28
cdr3_length: 15
d_call: TRBD1

cdr3_nt: TGTGCCACCAGTGTGGGCGGCCTGGGCTCCTACGAGCAGTACTTC
cdr3_aa: CATSVGGLGSYEQYF
j_call: TRBJ2-7
clone_size: many
v_call: TRBV24-1
cdr3_length: 15
d_call: .

cdr3_nt: TGCAGCGTTAGACAGGGGGACACCATATATTTT
cdr3_aa: CSVRQGDTIYF
j_call: TRBJ1-3
clone_size: .
v_call: TRBV29-1
cdr3_length: 11
d_call: TRBD1

cdr3_nt: TGTGCCAGCAGAGTGGGTTTGAGCTACACCTTC
cdr3_aa: CASRVGLSYTF
j_call: TRBJ1-2
clone_size: many
v_call: TRBV12-3/TRBV12-4
cdr3_length: 11
d_call: .

cdr3_nt: TGCAGTGTTCAGGGGGGTGTACAGCCCCAGCATTTT
cdr3_aa: CSVQGGVQPQHF
j_call: TRBJ1-5
clone_size: many
v_call: TRBV20-1
cdr3_length: 12
d_call: TRBD1

cdr3_nt: TGCGCCAGCAGCCAAGTAAAGGGGACTAATGAAAAACTGTTTTTT
cdr3_aa: CASSQVKGTNEKLFF
j_call: TRBJ1-4
clone_size: .
v_call: TRBV4-1
cdr3_length: 15
d_call: .

cdr3_nt: TGTGCCAGCAGTGAAGCGCGAGGCGCGCGCGGCCCAGATACGCAGTATTTT
cdr3_aa: CASSEARGARGPDTQYF
j_call: TRBJ2-3
clone_size: many
v_call: TRBV6-1
cdr3_length: 17
d_call: .

cdr3_nt: TGCGCCAGCAGCTTCTCGAACGGGATAAGGTCAGATACGCAGTATTTT
cdr3_aa: CASSFSNGIRSDTQYF
j_call: TRBJ2-3
clone_size: many
v_call: TRBV5-1
cdr3_length: 16
d_call: .

cdr3_nt: TGTGCCAGCAGCCCCGACCCAGCGATTACTCACAGGAGGCAGTACTTC
cdr3_aa: CASSPDPAITHRRQYF
j_call: TRBJ2-7
clone_size: .
v_call: TRBV6-6
cdr3_length: 16
d_call: .

cdr3_nt: TGTGCCAGTATCCGTAGCCGGATGAACACTGAAGCTTTCTTT
cdr3_aa: CASIRSRMNTEAFF
j_call: TRBJ1-1
clone_size: .
v_call: TRBV19
cdr3_length: 14
d_call: .

cdr3_nt: TGCGCCAGCAGCCACGACTTGGAGCCGTACGGGACCCAGTACTTC
cdr3_aa: CASSHDLEPYGTQYF
j_call: TRBJ2-5
clone_size: many
v_call: TRBV5-1
cdr3_length: 15
d_call: .

cdr3_nt: TGTGCCAGCAGCTTTGGGGGTGTGGAGGCCCAGTACTTC
cdr3_aa: CASSFGGVEAQYF
j_call: TRBJ2-5
clone_size: .
v_call: TRBV5-4
cdr3_length: 13
d_call: .

cdr3_nt: TGCGCCAGCAGCCAAAGCGGGGCCTACAATGAGCAGTATTTT
cdr3_aa: CASSQSGAYNEQYF
j_call: TRBJ2-3
clone_size: .
v_call: TRBV5-1
cdr3_length: 14
d_call: TRBD2

cdr3_nt: TGCAGCGCAGACAGTGCCTCTGGAAACACCATATATTTT
cdr3_aa: CSADSASGNTIYF
j_call: TRBJ1-3
clone_size: many
v_call: TRBV29-1
cdr3_length: 13
d_call: .

cdr3_nt: TGCGCCAGCAGCACCGGACAGGCCACATACAATGAGCAGTTCTTC
cdr3_aa: CASSTGQATYNEQFF
j_call: TRBJ2-1
clone_size: many
v_call: TRBV5-1
cdr3_length: 15
d_call: TRBD1

cdr3_nt: TGTGCCAGTAGTACCGGGACAGGGTACAATGAGCAGTTCTTC
cdr3_aa: CASSTGTGYNEQFF
j_call: TRBJ2-1
clone_size: many
v_call: TRBV19
cdr3_length: 14
d_call: TRBD1

cdr3_nt: TGTGCCATCAGTAGGGGCAGGGGAAACAATCAGCCCCAGCATTTT
cdr3_aa: CAISRGRGNNQPQHF
j_call: TRBJ1-5
clone_size: .
v_call: TRBV10-3
cdr3_length: 15
d_call: .

cdr3_nt: TGTGCCAGCAGCCCCCCCCCGGCGGTTTCACCCCTCCACTTT
cdr3_aa: CASSPPPAVSPLHF
j_call: TRBJ1-6
clone_size: few
v_call: TRBV7-2
cdr3_length: 14
d_call: .

cdr3_nt: TGTGCCAGTAGTACAACGCGGGAGTCGACAGATACACAGTATTTT
cdr3_aa: CASSTTRESTDTQYF
j_call: TRBJ2-3
clone_size: .
v_call: TRBV19
cdr3_length: 15
d_call: TRBD2

cdr3_nt: TGTGCCAGCAGCTTGACGGGAGAGTACACCGGGGAGCTGTTTTTT
cdr3_aa: CASSLTGEYTGELFF
j_call: TRBJ2-2
clone_size: many
v_call: TRBV5-6
cdr3_length: 15
d_call: .

cdr3_nt: TGTGCCAGCAGTTTAGGGCGTGAGCAGTTCTTC
cdr3_aa: CASSLGREQFF
j_call: TRBJ2-1
clone_size: many
v_call: TRBV12-3/TRBV12-4
cdr3_length: 11
d_call: .

cdr3_nt: .
cdr3_aa: CASSFYICSALGVSNSPLHF
j_call: TRBJ1-6
clone_size: .
v_call: TRBV7-3
cdr3_length: 20
d_call: .

cdr3_nt: TGTGCCAGCAGAAAGACAGGGGATCACAATGAGCAGTTCTTC
cdr3_aa: CASRKTGDHNEQFF
j_call: TRBJ2-1
clone_size: many
v_call: TRBV28
cdr3_length: 14
d_call: TRBD1

cdr3_nt: TGTGCCAGCAGTCCCTACTGGGGCCCCGAGACCCAGTACTTC
cdr3_aa: CASSPYWGPETQYF
j_call: TRBJ2-5
clone_size: few
v_call: TRBV28
cdr3_length: 14
d_call: .

cdr3_nt: TGTGCCAGCAGTTTGTGGGACATTGATGGCTACACCTTC
cdr3_aa: CASSLWDIDGYTF
j_call: TRBJ1-2
clone_size: many
v_call: TRBV12-3/TRBV12-4
cdr3_length: 13
d_call: .

cdr3_nt: TGCAGCGTTGAAGATACAGGGAATTCCTACGAGCAGTACTTC
cdr3_aa: CSVEDTGNSYEQYF
j_call: TRBJ2-7
clone_size: many
v_call: TRBV29-1
cdr3_length: 14
d_call: .

cdr3_nt: TGCAGCGGCACCCGGGACTACAATGAGCAGTTCTTC
cdr3_aa: CSGTRDYNEQFF
j_call: TRBJ2-1
clone_size: many
v_call: TRBV29-1
cdr3_length: 12
d_call: .